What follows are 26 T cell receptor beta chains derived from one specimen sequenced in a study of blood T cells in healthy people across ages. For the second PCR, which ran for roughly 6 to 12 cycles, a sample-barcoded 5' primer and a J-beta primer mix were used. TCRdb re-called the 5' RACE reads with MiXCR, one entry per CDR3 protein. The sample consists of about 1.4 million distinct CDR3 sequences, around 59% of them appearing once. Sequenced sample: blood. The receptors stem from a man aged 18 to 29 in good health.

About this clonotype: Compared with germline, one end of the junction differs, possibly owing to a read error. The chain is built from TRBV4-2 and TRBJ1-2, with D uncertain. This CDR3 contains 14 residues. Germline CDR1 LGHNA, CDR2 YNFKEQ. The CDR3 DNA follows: TGTGCCAGCAGCGAAGAGACAACGGTCTATGGCTACACCTTC. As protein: CASSEETTVYGYTF.

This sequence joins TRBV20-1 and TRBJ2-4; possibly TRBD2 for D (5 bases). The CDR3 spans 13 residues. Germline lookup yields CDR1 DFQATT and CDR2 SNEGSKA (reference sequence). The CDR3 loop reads CSPKRGTENIQYF. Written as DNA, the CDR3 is TGCAGCCCCAAACGGGGTACGGAGAACATTCAGTACTTC.

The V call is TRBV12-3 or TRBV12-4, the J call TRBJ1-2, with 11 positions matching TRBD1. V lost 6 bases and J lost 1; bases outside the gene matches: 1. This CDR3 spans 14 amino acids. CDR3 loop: CASRGTGGNYGYTF. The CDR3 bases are TGTGCCAGCAGAGGGACAGGGGGTAACTATGGCTACACCTTC.

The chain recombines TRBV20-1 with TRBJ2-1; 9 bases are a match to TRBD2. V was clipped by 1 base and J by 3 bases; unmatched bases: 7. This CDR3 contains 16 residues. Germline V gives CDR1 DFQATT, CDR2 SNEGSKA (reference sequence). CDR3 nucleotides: TGCAGTGCTAGAGGGGCTCCTAGCGGGGACTACAATGAGCAGTTCTTC. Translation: CSARGAPSGDYNEQFF.

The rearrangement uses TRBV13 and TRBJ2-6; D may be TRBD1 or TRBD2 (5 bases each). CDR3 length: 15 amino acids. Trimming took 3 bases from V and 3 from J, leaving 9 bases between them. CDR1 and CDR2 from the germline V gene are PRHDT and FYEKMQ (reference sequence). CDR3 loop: CASSFRGVGANVLTF. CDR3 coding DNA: TGTGCCAGCAGCTTTCGGGGCGTTGGGGCCAACGTCCTGACTTTC.

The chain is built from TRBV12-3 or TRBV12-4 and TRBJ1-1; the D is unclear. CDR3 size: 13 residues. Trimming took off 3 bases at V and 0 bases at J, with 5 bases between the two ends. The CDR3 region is CASSLKMNTEAFF. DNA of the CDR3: TGTGCCAGCAGTTTGAAGATGAACACTGAAGCTTTCTTT.

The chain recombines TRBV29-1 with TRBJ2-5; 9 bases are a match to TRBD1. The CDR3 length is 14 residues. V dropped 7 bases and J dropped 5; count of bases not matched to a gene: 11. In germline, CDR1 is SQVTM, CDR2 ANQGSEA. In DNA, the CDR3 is TGCAGCGCGTTCACAGGGGGCATCACGGAGACCCAGTACTTC. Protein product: CSAFTGGITETQYF.

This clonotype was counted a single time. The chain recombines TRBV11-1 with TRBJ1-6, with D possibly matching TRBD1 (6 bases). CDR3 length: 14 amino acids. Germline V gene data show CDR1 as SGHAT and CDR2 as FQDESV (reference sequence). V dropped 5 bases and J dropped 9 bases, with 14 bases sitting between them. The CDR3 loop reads CASSPGTIRSPLHF. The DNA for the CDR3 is TGTGCCAGCAGCCCCGGGACAATTCGTTCACCCCTCCACTTT.

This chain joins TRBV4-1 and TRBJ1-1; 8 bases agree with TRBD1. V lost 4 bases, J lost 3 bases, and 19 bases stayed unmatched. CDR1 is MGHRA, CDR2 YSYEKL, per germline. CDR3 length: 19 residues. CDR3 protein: CASSRRQTGQVDGHTEAFF. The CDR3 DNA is TGCGCCAGCAGCCGTAGACAAACGGGACAGGTAGATGGTCACACTGAAGCTTTCTTT.

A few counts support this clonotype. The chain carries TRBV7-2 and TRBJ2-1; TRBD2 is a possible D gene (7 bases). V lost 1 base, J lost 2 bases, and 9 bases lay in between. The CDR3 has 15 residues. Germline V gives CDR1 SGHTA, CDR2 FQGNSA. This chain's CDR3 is CASSLEGGAYNEQFF. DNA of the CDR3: TGTGCCAGCAGCTTAGAGGGGGGGGCCTACAATGAGCAGTTCTTC.

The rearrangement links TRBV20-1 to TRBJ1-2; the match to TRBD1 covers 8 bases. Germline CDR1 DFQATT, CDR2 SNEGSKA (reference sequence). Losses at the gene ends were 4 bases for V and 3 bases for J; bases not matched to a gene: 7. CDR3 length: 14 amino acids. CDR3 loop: CSAKQGARDYGYTF. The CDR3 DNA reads TGCAGTGCTAAGCAGGGGGCGCGGGACTATGGCTACACCTTC.

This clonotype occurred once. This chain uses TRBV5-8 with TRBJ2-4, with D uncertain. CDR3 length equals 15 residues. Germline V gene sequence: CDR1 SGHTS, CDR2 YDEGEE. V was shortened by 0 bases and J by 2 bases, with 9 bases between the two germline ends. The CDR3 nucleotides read TGTGCCAGCAGCTTGGTCCCGGGCACCAAAAACATTCAGTACTTC. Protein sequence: CASSLVPGTKNIQYF.

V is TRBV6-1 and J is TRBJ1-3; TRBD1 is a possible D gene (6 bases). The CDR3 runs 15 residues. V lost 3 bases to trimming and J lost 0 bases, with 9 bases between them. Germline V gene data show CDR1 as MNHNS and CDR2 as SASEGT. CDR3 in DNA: TGTGCCAGCAGTGACTCAGGGGTCTCTGGAAACACCATATATTTT. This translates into CASSDSGVSGNTIYF.

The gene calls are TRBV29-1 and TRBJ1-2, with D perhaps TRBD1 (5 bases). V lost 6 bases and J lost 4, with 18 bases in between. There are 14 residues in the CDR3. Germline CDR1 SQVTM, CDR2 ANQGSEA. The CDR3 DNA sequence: TGCAGCGTGACTGGCGGGACTCCATCCTATGGCTACACCTTC. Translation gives CSVTGGTPSYGYTF.

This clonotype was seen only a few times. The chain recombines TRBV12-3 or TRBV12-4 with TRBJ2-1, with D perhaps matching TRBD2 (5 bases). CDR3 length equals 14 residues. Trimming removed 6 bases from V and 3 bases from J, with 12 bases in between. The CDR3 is CASSPDDYYNEQFF. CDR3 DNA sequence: TGTGCCAGCAGCCCAGACGACTACTACAATGAGCAGTTCTTC.

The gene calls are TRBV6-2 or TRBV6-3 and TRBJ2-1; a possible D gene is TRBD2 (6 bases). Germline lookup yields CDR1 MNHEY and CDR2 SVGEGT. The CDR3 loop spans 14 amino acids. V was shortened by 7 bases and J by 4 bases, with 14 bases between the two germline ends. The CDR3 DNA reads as TGTGCCAGCACCGAGGACTATCCGTACAATGAGCAGTTCTTC. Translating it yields CASTEDYPYNEQFF.

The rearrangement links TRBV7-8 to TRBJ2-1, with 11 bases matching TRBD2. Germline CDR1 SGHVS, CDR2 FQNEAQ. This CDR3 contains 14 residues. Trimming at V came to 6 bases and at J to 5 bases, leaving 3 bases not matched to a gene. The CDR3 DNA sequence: TGTGCCAGCAGATCTAGCGGGGGGCACAATGAGCAGTTCTTC. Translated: CASRSSGGHNEQFF.

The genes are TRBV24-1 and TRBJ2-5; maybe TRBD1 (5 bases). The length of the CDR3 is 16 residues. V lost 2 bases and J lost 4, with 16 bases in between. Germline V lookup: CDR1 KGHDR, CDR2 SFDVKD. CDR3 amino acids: CATSDYAWVGVETQYF. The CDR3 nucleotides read TGTGCCACCAGTGATTATGCTTGGGTAGGGGTAGAGACCCAGTACTTC.

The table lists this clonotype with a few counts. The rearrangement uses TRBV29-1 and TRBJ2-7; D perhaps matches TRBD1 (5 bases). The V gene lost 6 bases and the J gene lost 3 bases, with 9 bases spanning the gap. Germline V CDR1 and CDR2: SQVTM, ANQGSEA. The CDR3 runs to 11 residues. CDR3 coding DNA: TGCAGCGTGGACAAAGACTACGAGCAGTACTTC. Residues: CSVDKDYEQYF.

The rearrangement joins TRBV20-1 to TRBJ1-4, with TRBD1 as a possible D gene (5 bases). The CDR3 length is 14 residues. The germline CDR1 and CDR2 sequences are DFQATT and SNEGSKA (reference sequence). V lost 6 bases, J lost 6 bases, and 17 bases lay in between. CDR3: CSAYAGGGDEKLFF. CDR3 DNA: TGCAGTGCCTATGCTGGGGGTGGCGATGAAAAACTGTTTTTT.

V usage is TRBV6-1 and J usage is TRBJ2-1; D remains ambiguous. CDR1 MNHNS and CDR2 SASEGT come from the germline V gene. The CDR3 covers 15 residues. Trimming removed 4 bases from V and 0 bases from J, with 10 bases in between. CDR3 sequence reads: CASSVQAPSYNEQFF. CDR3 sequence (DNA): TGTGCCAGCAGTGTCCAGGCCCCCTCCTACAATGAGCAGTTCTTC.

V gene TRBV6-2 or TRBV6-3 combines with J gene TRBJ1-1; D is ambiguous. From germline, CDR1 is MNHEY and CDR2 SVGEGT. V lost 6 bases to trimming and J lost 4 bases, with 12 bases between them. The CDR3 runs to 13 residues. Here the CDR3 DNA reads TGTGCCAGCAGCCCAGTCGAATTCACTGAAGCTTTCTTT. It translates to CASSPVEFTEAFF.

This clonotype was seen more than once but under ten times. The CDR3 reads CASSFWTSSYNEQFF. For the CDR3, the DNA is TGTGCCAGCAGCTTCTGGACTAGCTCCTACAATGAGCAGTTCTTC. The chain uses TRBV5-5 and TRBJ2-1; TRBD2 agrees at 7 bases. The CDR3 runs to 15 residues. The V and J ends lost 2 bases and 0 bases, in that order; junction bases with no gene match: 2. In germline, CDR1 is SGHKS, CDR2 YYEKEE (reference sequence).

The chain's CDR3 is CSASLQPYEQYF. CDR3 nucleotides: TGCAGTGCTAGCCTGCAGCCCTACGAGCAGTACTTC. The chain is built from TRBV20-1 and TRBJ2-4; no definite D call. The J call is doubtful: the DNA matches TRBJ2-7 better. Germline loops: CDR1 DFQATT, CDR2 SNEGSKA (reference sequence). The CDR3 sequence is 12 residues long.

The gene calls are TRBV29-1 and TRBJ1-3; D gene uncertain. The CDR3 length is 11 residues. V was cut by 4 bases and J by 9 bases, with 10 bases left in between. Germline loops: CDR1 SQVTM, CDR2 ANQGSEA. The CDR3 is CSVGIGRTIYF. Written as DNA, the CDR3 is TGCAGCGTTGGGATCGGACGCACCATATATTTT.

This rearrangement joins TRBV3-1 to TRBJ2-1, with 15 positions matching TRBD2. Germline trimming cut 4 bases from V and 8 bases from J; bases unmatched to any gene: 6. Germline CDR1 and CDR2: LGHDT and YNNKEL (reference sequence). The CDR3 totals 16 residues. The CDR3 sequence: CASSLRTSGGADEQFF. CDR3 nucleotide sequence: TGTGCCAGCAGCCTCCGGACTAGCGGGGGGGCCGATGAGCAGTTCTTC.